Following are 26 T cell receptor beta chains from one sample sequenced in a study of cytomegalovirus exposure and HLA in healthy donors. The study ran its PCR with 60 Vbeta and 13 Jbeta primers. The data were produced by immunoSEQ multiplex PCR, yet TCRdb's version contains in-frame clones alone and is incomplete. The table shows more than 150,000 clones, with 75% to 90% occurring only once. Sample: PBMCs. These receptors came from a young woman in good health and CMV-seronegative.

The chain uses TRBV15 and TRBJ2-7; perhaps TRBD1 as D (6 bases). Germline assignment: CDR1 LNHNV and CDR2 YYDKDF (reference sequence). This CDR3 spans 14 amino acids. V was cut by 3 bases and J by 7 bases, with 16 bases left in between. The CDR3 DNA reads as TGTGCCACCAGCAGGTCCAGGTCAGGGGTGGAGCAGTACTTC. It codes for CATSRSRSGVEQYF.

The gene calls are TRBV2 and TRBJ2-1; a possible D gene is TRBD1 (6 bases). Trimming took off 6 bases at V and 4 bases at J, with 10 bases between the two ends. The V gene's germline CDR1 is SNHLY and CDR2 FYNNEI. CDR3 length equals 13 residues. Written as DNA, the CDR3 is TGTGCCAGCAGAGAACAGGGTTACAATGAGCAGTTCTTC. This gives the protein CASREQGYNEQFF.

The chain is built from TRBV28 and TRBJ1-1; no definite D call. This CDR3 has 12 amino acids. V was cut by 5 bases and J by 10 bases, with 14 bases left in between. Looked up from germline, CDR1 is MDHEN and CDR2 is SYDVKM. Here the CDR3 reads CASSTASGVAFF. The CDR3 DNA reads TGTGCCAGCAGTACGGCGTCGGGAGTAGCTTTCTTT.

This chain uses TRBV5-1 with TRBJ1-2; 11 bases fit TRBD1. Per germline, CDR1 SGHRS and CDR2 YFSETQ. The CDR3 runs to 15 residues. Trimming removed 4 bases from V and 5 bases from J; junction bases left unmatched: 7. In DNA form, the CDR3 reads TGCGCCAGCAGCGCCGGACAGGGGGCTTTGTATGGCTACACCTTC. Translation gives CASSAGQGALYGYTF.

V gene TRBV25-1 combines with J gene TRBJ2-7, with 8 bases that match TRBD1. V was clipped by 5 bases and J by 0 bases; unmatched bases: 9. Germline assignment: CDR1 MGHDK and CDR2 SYGVNS. CDR3 length: 16 residues. This chain's CDR3 is CASSPPPDRASYEQYF. The CDR3 nucleotides are TGTGCCAGCAGTCCACCCCCGGACAGGGCCTCCTACGAGCAGTACTTC.

The chain employs TRBV7-3 and TRBJ2-7; 8 bases are a match to TRBD2. This CDR3 region has 16 residues. Germline-derived CDR1 and CDR2 are SGHTA and FQGTGA. The ends lost 5 bases at V and 5 bases at J; junction bases unmatched: 14. The CDR3 DNA reads as TGTGCCAGCAGCCTGGAAGGACTAGCTCTGGGGGACGAGCAGTACTTC. It translates to CASSLEGLALGDEQYF.

This chain links TRBV5-1 with TRBJ2-2; D perhaps matches TRBD1 (6 bases). V was trimmed by 2 bases and J by 6 bases, leaving 8 bases between them. The germline V gene encodes CDR1 SGHRS and CDR2 YFSETQ. The CDR3 consists of 13 residues. The CDR3 DNA sequence: TGCGCCAGCAGCTTCAGGGGTGCCGGGGAGCTGTTTTTT. Translated, it gives CASSFRGAGELFF.

The chain employs TRBV19 and TRBJ2-7, with 8 positions matching TRBD1. Germline V gene lookup returns CDR1 LNHDA and CDR2 SQIVND (reference sequence). The CDR3 consists of 15 residues. The V segment lost 3 bases and the J segment 5 bases; nucleotides outside the gene matches: 9. CDR3 sequence: CASSIGQGTSDEQYF. DNA for the CDR3: TGTGCCAGTAGTATCGGACAGGGAACCTCGGACGAGCAGTACTTC.

In DNA, the CDR3 is TGTGCCAGCAGCTTCGGAGGGCCGCAGTTCTTC. It specifies CASSFGGPQFF. This sequence joins TRBV5-6 and TRBJ2-1, with TRBD2 as a possible D gene (6 bases). The CDR3 length is 11 residues. V lost 2 bases and J lost 12, with 9 bases in between. Per germline, CDR1 SGHDT and CDR2 YYEEEE.

This sequence joins TRBV7-6 and TRBJ2-1, with TRBD2 as a possible D gene (6 bases). With 1 base removed from V and 8 bases from J, the gap between germline ends came to 12 bases. This CDR3 has 14 residues. Germline-derived CDR1 and CDR2 are SGHVS and FNYEAQ. Here the CDR3 DNA reads TGTGCCAGCAGCTTAGGGCCCGGCGGGGATGAGCAGTTCTTC. Encoded protein: CASSLGPGGDEQFF.

The chain carries TRBV29-1 and TRBJ1-1; no clear D gene. The V end was cut by 7 bases, the J end by 4 bases, with 16 bases between. The CDR3 is 13 amino acids. The germline gives CDR1 SQVTM, CDR2 ANQGSEA. CDR3 loop: CSGSGSGSTEAFF. The DNA of the CDR3 is TGCAGCGGATCAGGTTCCGGGAGCACTGAAGCTTTCTTT.

This clone showed up just once. This chain uses TRBV5-4 with TRBJ2-7, with D unresolved. The CDR3 sequence is 14 residues long. The V end lost 0 bases, the J end lost 1 base, and 8 bases lay between the germline ends. Germline loops: CDR1 SGHNT, CDR2 YYREEE (reference sequence). In DNA, the CDR3 is TGTGCCAGCAGCTTGGATCCCGGGTCCTACGAGCAGTACTTC. Protein: CASSLDPGSYEQYF.

V is TRBV21-1 and J is TRBJ2-1; TRBD2 is taken as the D call from the table, unchecked against the DNA. TRBV21-1 constitutes a pseudogene. CDR3 size: 17 residues. CDR3 residues: CASSSQLAGSSYNEQFF. In nucleotides, the CDR3 is TGTGCCAGCAGCAGCCAACTAGCGGGGAGCTCCTACAATGAGCAGTTCTTC.

The chain employs TRBV6-5 and TRBJ1-4; 7 positions agree with TRBD1. Trimming took 4 bases from V and 8 from J; bases not matched to a gene: 7. CDR1 is MNHEY and CDR2 is SVGAGI in the germline V gene. The CDR3 length is 14 residues. The DNA of the CDR3 is TGTGCCAGCAGTTGGGGACAGAGGGGAGAAAAACTGTTTTTT. It encodes CASSWGQRGEKLFF.

The J gene is TRBJ2-7, the V gene TRBV7-2; possible D gene TRBD1, 6 bases. This CDR3 has 14 amino acids. From germline, CDR1 is SGHTA and CDR2 FQGNSA. V was trimmed by 5 bases and J by 4 bases, leaving 15 bases between them. The CDR3 region has the DNA TGTGCCAGCAGCCCGTACAGGGAGCAATACGAGCAGTACTTC. Translation: CASSPYREQYEQYF.

In this sample, this clone turned up once. The genes are TRBV2 and TRBJ1-1; 7 bases fit TRBD1. CDR1 and CDR2 (germline): SNHLY, FYNNEI. V shed 6 bases and J 0 bases; nucleotides not matched to a gene: 7. The CDR3 length is 15 residues. The CDR3: CASRHRGIMNTEAFF. The CDR3 bases are TGTGCCAGCAGGCACAGGGGTATCATGAACACTGAAGCTTTCTTT.

CDR3 DNA: TGTGCCAGCAGTGATGGCGGGGAGGTGGAAAAACTGTTTTTT. It specifies CASSDGGEVEKLFF. V is TRBV6-1 and J is TRBJ1-4; no clear D gene. Trimming stripped 3 bases from V and 8 bases from J, with 13 bases between. CDR1 MNHNS and CDR2 SASEGT come from the germline V gene. The CDR3 runs 14 residues.

This chain joins TRBV25-1 and TRBJ1-6, with 7 bases aligning to TRBD1. V gave up 6 bases and J gave up 5 bases; unmatched junction bases: 4. This CDR3 is 14 amino acids long. Germline-derived CDR1 and CDR2 are MGHDK and SYGVNS. As DNA, the CDR3 is TGTGCCAGCAGGGCCGGGACAGATAATTCACCCCTCCACTTT. It yields the protein CASRAGTDNSPLHF.

V is TRBV25-1 and J is TRBJ2-1; weak D call: TRBD1 (6 bases). Germline values: CDR1 MGHDK, CDR2 SYGVNS. The CDR3 is 17 amino acids. Trimming shortened V by 2 bases and J by 1 base, and 15 bases separated the two germline ends. For the CDR3, the DNA is TGTGCCAGCAGTGAAACTACAGGGAGAGGGTCCTACAATGAGCAGTTCTTC. Translated: CASSETTGRGSYNEQFF. Based on the CDR3 plus reference TRBV25-1 and TRBJ2-1, the full variable domain is EADIYQTPRYLVIGTGKKITLECSQTMGHDKMYWYQQDPGMELHLIHYSYGVNSTEKGDLSSESTVSRIRTEHFPLTLESARPSHTSQYLCASSETTGRGSYNEQFFGPGTRLTVL.

The V gene is TRBV6-1, the J gene TRBJ1-2; 9 bases match TRBD1. The CDR3 is 15 residues long. CDR1 MNHNS and CDR2 SASEGT come from the germline V gene. V trimming: 3 bases; J trimming: 3 bases; junction bases outside the gene matches: 5. CDR3 bases: TGTGCCAGCAGTGACCCGGGACAGGGTGACTATGGCTACACCTTC. It encodes CASSDPGQGDYGYTF.

The chain carries TRBV28 and TRBJ2-6; no clear D. The germline V gene encodes CDR1 MDHEN and CDR2 SYDVKM. This CDR3 is 14 amino acids long. V lost 5 bases and J lost 3, with 8 bases in between. The CDR3 spells CASSPPSGANVLTF. As DNA, the CDR3 is TGTGCCAGCAGTCCCCCCAGTGGGGCCAACGTCCTGACTTTC.

The genes are TRBV11-2 and TRBJ2-1; D not certain. CDR1 is SGHAT, CDR2 FQNNGV, per germline. V was clipped by 3 bases and J by 12 bases, with 6 bases between them. This CDR3 region has 10 residues. The CDR3 DNA reads as TGTGCCAGCAGCTTGGGCTTGCAGTTCTTC. It specifies CASSLGLQFF.

V and J are TRBV6-5 and TRBJ1-2, with a tentative D call TRBD1 (5 bases). The ends were cut back, 6 bases at V and 0 bases at J, with 11 bases in the middle. This CDR3 spans 14 amino acids. Germline values: CDR1 MNHEY, CDR2 SVGAGI. This chain's CDR3 is CASRMDTANYGYTF. The CDR3 nucleotides are TGTGCCAGCAGAATGGACACGGCTAACTATGGCTACACCTTC.

This clone was counted a single time. J is TRBJ1-4 and V is TRBV27; D perhaps matches TRBD1 (6 bases). Trimming pared 8 bases from V and 6 bases from J, leaving 13 bases between. CDR1 is MNHEY and CDR2 is SMNVEV in the germline V gene (reference sequence). The CDR3 has 13 residues. The CDR3 spells CASSGGWDEKLFF. The CDR3 nucleotides are TGTGCCAGCTCGGGGGGCTGGGATGAAAAACTGTTTTTT.

This clone came up many times. The gene calls are TRBV5-1 and TRBJ2-5, with 7 nucleotides matching TRBD1. Trimming at V came to 7 bases and at J to 3 bases, leaving 12 bases not matched to a gene. Germline CDR1 reads SGHRS; CDR2 reads YFSETQ. The CDR3 has 15 amino acids. The CDR3 loop is CASRMRTGEEETQYF. The CDR3, as DNA: TGCGCCAGCCGGATGCGGACAGGAGAAGAAGAGACCCAGTACTTC.

The V gene is TRBV7-2, the J gene TRBJ2-1; no definite D call. CDR1 SGHTA and CDR2 FQGNSA come from the germline V gene. Trimming cost V 3 bases and J 10 bases, with 7 bases left between them. The CDR3 is made up of 11 amino acids. CDR3 nucleotide sequence: TGTGCCAGCAGCTTGTTTCAGGAGCAGTTCTTC. Translated: CASSLFQEQFF.